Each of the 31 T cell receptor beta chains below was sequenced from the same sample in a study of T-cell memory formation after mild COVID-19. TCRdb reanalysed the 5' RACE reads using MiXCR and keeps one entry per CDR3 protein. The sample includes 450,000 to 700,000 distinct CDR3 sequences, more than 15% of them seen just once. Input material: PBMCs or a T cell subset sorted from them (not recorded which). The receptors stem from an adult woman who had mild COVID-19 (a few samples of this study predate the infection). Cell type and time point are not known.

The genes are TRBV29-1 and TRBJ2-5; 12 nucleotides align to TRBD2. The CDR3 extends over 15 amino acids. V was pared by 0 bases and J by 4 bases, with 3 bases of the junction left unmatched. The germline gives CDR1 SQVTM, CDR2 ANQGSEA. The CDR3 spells CSVEEGLAGRETQYF. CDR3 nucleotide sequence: TGCAGCGTTGAAGAGGGACTAGCGGGTCGAGAGACCCAGTACTTC.

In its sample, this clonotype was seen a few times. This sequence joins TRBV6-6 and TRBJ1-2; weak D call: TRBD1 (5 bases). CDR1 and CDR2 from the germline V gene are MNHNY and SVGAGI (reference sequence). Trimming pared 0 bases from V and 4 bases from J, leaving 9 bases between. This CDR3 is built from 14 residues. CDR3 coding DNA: TGTGCCAGCAGTTACTCCGGGGCCGCCTATGGCTACACCTTC. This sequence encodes CASSYSGAAYGYTF.

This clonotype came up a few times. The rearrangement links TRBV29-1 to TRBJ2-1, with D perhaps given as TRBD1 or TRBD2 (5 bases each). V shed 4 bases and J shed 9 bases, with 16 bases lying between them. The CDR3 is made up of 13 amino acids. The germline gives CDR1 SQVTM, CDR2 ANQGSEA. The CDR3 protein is CSVGRGRGGEQFF. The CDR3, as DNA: TGCAGCGTTGGACGGGGTAGGGGTGGTGAGCAGTTCTTC.

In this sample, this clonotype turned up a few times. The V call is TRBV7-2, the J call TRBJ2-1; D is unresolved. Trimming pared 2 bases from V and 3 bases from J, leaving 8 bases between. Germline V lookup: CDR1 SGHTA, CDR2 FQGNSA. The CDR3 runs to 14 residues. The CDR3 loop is CASSLYQDYNEQFF. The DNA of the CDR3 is TGTGCCAGCAGCTTATACCAGGACTACAATGAGCAGTTCTTC.

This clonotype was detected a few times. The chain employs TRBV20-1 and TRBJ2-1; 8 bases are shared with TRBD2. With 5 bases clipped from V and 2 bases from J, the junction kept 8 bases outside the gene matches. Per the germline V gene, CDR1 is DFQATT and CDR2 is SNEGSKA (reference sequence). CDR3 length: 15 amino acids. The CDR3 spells CSAAPTSGTYNEQFF. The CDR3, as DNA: TGCAGTGCTGCCCCAACTAGCGGAACCTACAATGAGCAGTTCTTC.

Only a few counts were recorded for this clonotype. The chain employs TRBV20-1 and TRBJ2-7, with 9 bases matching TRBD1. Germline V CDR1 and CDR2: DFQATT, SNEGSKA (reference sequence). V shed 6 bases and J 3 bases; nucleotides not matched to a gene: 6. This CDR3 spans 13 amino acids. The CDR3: CSAPLGQGYEQYF. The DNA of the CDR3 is TGCAGTGCCCCGTTGGGACAGGGCTACGAGCAGTACTTC.

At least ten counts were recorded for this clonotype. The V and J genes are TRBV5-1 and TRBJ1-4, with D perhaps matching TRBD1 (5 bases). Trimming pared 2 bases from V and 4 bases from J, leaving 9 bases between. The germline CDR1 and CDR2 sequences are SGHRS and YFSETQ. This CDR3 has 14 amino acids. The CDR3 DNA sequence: TGCGCCAGCAGCTTTGGGGGAAGTAATGAAAAACTGTTTTTT. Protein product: CASSFGGSNEKLFF.

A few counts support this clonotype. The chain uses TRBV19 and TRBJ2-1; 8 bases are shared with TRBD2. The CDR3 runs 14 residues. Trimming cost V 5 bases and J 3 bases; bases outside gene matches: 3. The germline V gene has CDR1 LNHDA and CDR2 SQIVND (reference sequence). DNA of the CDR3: TGTGCCAGTAGTTTACTAGCGGTCTACAATGAGCAGTTCTTC. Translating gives CASSLLAVYNEQFF.

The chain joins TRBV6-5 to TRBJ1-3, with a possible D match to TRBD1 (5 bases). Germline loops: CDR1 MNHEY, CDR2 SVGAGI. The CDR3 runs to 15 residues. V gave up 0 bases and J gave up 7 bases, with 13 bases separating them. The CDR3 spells CASSYSRGPGNTIYF. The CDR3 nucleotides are TGTGCCAGCAGTTACTCGAGGGGCCCGGGGAACACCATATATTTT.

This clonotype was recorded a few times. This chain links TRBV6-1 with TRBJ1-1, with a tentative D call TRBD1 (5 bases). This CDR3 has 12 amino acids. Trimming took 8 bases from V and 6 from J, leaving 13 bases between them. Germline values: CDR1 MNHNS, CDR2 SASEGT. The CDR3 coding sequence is TGTGCCAGCGGTCGAGGGGAACCTGAAGCTTTCTTT. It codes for CASGRGEPEAFF.

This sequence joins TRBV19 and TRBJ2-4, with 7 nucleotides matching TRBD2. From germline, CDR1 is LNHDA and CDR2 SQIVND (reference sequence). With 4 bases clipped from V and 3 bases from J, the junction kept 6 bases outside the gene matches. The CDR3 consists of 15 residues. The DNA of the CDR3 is TGTGCCAGTAGTACGACGGGGGGAGGCAAAAACATTCAGTACTTC. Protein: CASSTTGGGKNIQYF.

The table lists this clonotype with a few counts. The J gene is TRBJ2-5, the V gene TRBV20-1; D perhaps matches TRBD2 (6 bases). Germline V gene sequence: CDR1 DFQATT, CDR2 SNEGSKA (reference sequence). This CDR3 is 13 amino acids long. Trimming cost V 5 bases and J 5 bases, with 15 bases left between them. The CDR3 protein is CSACGTPGETQYF. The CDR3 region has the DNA TGCAGTGCTTGCGGGACCCCTGGGGAGACCCAGTACTTC.

The DNA of the CDR3 is TGTGCCACCAGTGATTTGCGGGGCTATGAAGCTTTCTTT. This translates into CATSDLRGYEAFF. The V and J genes are TRBV24-1 and TRBJ1-1, with D possibly TRBD1 on 5 matching bases. This CDR3 has 13 amino acids. The germline V gene encodes CDR1 KGHDR and CDR2 SFDVKD. The ends were cut back, 0 bases at V and 7 bases at J, with 8 bases in the middle.

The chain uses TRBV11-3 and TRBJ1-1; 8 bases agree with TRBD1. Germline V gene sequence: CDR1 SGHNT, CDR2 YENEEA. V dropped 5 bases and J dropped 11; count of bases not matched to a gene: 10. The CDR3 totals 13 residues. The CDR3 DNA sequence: TGTGCCAGCAGCGCCGGACAGGGTTTGGCCGCTTTCTTT. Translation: CASSAGQGLAAFF.

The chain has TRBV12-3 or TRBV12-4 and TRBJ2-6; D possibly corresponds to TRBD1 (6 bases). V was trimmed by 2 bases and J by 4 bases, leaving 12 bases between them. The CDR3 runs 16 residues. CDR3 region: CASSLRTGPGANVLTF. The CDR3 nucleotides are TGTGCCAGCAGTTTACGCACAGGGCCCGGGGCCAACGTCCTGACTTTC.

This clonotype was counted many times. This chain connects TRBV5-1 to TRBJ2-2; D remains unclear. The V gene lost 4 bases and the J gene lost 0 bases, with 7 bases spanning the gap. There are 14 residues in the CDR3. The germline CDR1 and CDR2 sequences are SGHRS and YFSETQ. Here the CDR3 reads CASSGQTNTGELFF. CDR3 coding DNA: TGCGCCAGCAGCGGCCAGACGAACACCGGGGAGCTGTTTTTT.

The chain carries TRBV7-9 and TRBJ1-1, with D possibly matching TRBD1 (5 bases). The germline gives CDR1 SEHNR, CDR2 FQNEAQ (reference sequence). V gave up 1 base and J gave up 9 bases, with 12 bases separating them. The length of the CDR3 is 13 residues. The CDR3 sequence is CASSLVSLGQAFF. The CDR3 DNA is TGTGCCAGCAGCTTAGTAAGTTTGGGGCAAGCTTTCTTT.

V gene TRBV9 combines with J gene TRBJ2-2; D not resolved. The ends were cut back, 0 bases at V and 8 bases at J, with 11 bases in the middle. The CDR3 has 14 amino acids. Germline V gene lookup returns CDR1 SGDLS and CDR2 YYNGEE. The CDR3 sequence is CASSVVGPSGELFF. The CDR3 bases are TGTGCCAGCAGCGTAGTGGGTCCTTCAGGGGAGCTGTTTTTT. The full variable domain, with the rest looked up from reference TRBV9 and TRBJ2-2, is DSGVTQTPKHLITATGQRVTLRCSPRSGDLSVYWYQQSLDQGLQFLIQYYNGEERAKGNILERFSAQQFPDLHSELNLSSLELGDSALYFCASSVVGPSGELFFGEGSRLTVL.

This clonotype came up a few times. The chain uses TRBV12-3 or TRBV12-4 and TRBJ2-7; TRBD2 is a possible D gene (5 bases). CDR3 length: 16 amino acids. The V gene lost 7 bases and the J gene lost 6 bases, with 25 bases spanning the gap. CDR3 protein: CASTSDAPKDSGEQYF. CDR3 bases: TGTGCCAGCACCTCGGACGCACCCAAGGACTCAGGCGAGCAGTACTTC.

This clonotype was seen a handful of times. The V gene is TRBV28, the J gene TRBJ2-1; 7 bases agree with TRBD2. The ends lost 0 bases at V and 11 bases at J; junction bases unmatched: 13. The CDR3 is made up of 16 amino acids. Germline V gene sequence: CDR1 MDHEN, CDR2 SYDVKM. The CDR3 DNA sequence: TGTGCCAGCAGTTTATGGGCTAGCGGATCCCTTAATCAGCAGTTCTTC. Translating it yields CASSLWASGSLNQQFF.

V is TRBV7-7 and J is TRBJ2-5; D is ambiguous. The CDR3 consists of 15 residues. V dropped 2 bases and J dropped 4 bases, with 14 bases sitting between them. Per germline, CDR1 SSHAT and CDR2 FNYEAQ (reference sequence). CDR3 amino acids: CASSLRMSPPETQYF. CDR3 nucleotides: TGTGCCAGCAGCTTACGTATGTCCCCCCCAGAGACCCAGTACTTC.

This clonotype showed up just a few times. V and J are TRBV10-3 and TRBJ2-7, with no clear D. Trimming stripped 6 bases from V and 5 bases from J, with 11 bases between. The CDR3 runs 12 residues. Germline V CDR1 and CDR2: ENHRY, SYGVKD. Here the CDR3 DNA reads TGTGCCATCAGCCCTCAGGAAAACGAGCAGTACTTC. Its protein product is CAISPQENEQYF.

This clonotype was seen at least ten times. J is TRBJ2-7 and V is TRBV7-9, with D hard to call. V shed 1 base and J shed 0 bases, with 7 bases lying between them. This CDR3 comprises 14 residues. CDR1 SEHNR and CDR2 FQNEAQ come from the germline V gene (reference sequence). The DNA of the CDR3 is TGTGCCAGCAGCTTAGGGCAGTCCTCCTACGAGCAGTACTTC. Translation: CASSLGQSSYEQYF.

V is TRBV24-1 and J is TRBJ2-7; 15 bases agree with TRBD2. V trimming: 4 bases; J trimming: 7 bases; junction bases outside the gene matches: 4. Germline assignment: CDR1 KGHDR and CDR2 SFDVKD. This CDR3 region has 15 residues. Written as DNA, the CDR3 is TGTGCCACCAGTGACCCCGGGACTAGCGGGAGGGAGCAGTACTTC. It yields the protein CATSDPGTSGREQYF.

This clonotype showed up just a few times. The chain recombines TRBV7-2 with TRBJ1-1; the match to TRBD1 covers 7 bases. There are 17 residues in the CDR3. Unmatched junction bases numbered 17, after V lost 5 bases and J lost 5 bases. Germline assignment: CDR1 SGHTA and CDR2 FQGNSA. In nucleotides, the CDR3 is TGTGCCAGCAGCCGGTCAGGGGGGTGGCTTGTGGGGACTGAAGCTTTCTTT. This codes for CASSRSGGWLVGTEAFF.

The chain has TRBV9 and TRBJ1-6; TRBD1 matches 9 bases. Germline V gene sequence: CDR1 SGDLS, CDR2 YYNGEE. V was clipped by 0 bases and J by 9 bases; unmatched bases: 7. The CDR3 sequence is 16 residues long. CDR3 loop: CASSVVAGQGISPLHF. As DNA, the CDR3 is TGTGCCAGCAGCGTAGTGGCCGGACAGGGGATTTCACCCCTCCACTTT.

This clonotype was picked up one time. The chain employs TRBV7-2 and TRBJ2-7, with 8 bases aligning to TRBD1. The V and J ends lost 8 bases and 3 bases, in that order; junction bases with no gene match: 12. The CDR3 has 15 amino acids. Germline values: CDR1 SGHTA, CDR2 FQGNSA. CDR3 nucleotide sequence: TGTGCCAGCCGACTGGGGGCAGGGGGCATCTACGAGCAGTACTTC. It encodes CASRLGAGGIYEQYF.

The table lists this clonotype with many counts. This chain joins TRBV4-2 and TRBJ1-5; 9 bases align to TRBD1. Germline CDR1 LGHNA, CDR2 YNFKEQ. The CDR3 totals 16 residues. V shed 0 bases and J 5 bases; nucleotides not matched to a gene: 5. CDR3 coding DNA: TGTGCCAGCAGCCAAGAAAACAGGGGGCGCGATCAGCCCCAGCATTTT. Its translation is CASSQENRGRDQPQHF.

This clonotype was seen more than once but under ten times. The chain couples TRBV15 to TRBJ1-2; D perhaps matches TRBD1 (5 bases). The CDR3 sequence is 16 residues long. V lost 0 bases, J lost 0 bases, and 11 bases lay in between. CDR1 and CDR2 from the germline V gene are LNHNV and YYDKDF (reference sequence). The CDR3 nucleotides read TGTGCCACCAGCAGAGATCACAGGTCAGCTAACTATGGCTACACCTTC. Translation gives CATSRDHRSANYGYTF.

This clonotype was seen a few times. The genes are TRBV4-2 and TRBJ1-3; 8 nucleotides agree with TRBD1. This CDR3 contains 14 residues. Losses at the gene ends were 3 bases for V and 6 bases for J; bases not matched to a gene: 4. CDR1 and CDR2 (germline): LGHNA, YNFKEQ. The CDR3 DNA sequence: TGTGCCAGCAGCCAGAAACAGGGGGAAAACACCATATATTTT. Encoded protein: CASSQKQGENTIYF.

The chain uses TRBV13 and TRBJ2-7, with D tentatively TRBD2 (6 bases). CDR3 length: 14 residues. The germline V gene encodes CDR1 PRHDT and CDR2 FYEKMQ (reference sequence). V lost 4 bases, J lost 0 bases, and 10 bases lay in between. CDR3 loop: CASSSGDVSYEQYF. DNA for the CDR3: TGTGCCAGCAGCTCGGGGGACGTCTCCTACGAGCAGTACTTC.